This T cell receptor beta chain comes out of a study of identical twins. Study outcomes and limitations: Beta clonotypes that were abundant in cord blood contained fewer insertions, a pattern absent from memory repertoires.

TCRdb passed the 5' RACE reads through MiXCR, listing each CDR3 protein once. The data contain some 600,000 distinct CDR3 sequences, about 7.6% of them singletons. A remark on this clonotype: Its target is unknown.

Healthy Caucasians, and only they, were the donors. The germline gives CDR1 MNHNS, CDR2 SASEGT. After removal of 6 bases from V and 4 bases from J, the junction contained 10 bases not matched to a gene. The CDR3 runs 15 residues. The sample was also reused in another study, on yellow fever vaccine responses in identical twins.

The receptor was derived from a woman aged 18-35 years in good health. The chain employs TRBV6-1 and TRBJ2-7, with 9 nucleotides matching TRBD2. The sample comprised PBMCs. This CDR3 reads CASSQNPTSGYEQYF. The DNA of the CDR3 is TGTGCCAGCAGCCAAAATCCGACTAGCGGATACGAGCAGTACTTC.